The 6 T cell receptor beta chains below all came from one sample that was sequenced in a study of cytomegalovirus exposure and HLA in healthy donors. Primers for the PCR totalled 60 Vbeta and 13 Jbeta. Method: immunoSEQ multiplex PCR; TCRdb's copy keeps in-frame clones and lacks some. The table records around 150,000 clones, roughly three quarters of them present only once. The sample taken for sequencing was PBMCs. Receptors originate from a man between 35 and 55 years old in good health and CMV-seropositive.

The CDR3 nucleotides are TGTGCCAGCCCCCAGAGAGGCCCCGGGGAGCTGTTTTTT. This codes for CASPQRGPGELFF. The V call is TRBV7-9, the J call TRBJ2-2; D remains ambiguous. Trimming left V 8 bases short and J 6 bases short, with 13 bases between. This CDR3 is 13 amino acids long. In germline, CDR1 is SEHNR, CDR2 FQNEAQ (reference sequence).

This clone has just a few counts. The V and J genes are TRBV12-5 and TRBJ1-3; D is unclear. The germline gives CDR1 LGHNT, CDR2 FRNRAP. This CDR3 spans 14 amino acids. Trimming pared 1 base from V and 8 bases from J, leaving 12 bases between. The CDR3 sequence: CASGLGRTVDTIYF. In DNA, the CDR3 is TGTGCTAGTGGTTTGGGGAGAACCGTTGACACCATATATTTT. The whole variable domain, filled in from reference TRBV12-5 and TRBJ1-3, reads DARVTQTPRHKVTEMGQEVTMRCQPILGHNTVFWYRQTMMQGLELLAYFRNRAPLDDSGMPKDRFSAEMPDATLATLKIQPSEPRDSAVYFCASGLGRTVDTIYFGEGSWLTVV.

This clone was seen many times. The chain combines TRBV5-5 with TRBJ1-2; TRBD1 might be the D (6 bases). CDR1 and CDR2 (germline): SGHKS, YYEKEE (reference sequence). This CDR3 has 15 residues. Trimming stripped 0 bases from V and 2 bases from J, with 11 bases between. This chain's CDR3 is CASSLAGGANYGYTF. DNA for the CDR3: TGTGCCAGCAGCTTGGCCGGGGGGGCCAACTATGGCTACACCTTC.

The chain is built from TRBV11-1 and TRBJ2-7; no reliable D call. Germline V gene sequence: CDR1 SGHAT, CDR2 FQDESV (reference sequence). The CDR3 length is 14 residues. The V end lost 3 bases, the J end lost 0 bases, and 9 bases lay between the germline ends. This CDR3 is CASSLMGPSYEQYF. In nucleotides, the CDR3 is TGTGCCAGCAGCTTGATGGGCCCCTCCTACGAGCAGTACTTC.

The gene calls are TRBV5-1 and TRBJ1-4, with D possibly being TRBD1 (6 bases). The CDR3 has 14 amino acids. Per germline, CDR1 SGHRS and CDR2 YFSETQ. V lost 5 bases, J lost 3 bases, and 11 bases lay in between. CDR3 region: CASRPDSSNEKLFF. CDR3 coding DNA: TGCGCCAGCAGACCGGACAGCTCTAATGAAAAACTGTTTTTT.

CDR3 sequence: CASSSSSGANVLTF. In DNA, the CDR3 is TGCGCCAGCAGCTCTAGCTCTGGGGCCAACGTCCTGACTTTC. The chain employs TRBV5-1 and TRBJ2-6; D unresolved. The germline gives CDR1 SGHRS, CDR2 YFSETQ. The CDR3 has 14 residues. V lost 3 bases and J lost 0, with 4 bases in between.